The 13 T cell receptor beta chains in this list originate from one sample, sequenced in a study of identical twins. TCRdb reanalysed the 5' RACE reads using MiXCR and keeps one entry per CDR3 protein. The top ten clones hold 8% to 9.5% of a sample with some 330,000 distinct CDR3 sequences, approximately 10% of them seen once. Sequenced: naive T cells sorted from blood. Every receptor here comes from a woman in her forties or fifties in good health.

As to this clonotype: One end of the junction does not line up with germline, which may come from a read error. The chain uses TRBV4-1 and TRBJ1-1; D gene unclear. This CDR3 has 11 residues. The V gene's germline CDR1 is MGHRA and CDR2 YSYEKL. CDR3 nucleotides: TGCGCCAGCAGCCAAAAAGGGTGGGCTTTATTT. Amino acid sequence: CASSQKGWALF.

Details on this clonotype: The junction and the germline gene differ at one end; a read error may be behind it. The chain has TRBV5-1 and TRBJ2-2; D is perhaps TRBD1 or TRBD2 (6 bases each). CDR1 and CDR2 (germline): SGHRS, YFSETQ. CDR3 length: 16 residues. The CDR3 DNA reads TGCGCCAGCAGCCACGTCCGGAGGGGGGACACCGGGGAGCTGCTTTTT. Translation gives CASSHVRRGDTGELLF. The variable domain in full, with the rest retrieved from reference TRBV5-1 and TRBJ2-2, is KAGVTQTPRYLIKTRGQQVTLSCSPISGHRSVSWYQQTPGQGLQFLFEYFSETQRNKGNFPGRFSGRQFSNSRSEMNVSTLELGDSALYLCASSHVRRGDTGELLFGEGSRLTVL.

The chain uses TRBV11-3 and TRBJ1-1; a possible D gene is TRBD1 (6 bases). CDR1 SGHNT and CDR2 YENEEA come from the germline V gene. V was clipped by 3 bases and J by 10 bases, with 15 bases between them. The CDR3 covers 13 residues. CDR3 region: CASSFQQGVRAFF. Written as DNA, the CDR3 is TGTGCCAGCAGCTTCCAACAGGGTGTGAGAGCTTTCTTT.

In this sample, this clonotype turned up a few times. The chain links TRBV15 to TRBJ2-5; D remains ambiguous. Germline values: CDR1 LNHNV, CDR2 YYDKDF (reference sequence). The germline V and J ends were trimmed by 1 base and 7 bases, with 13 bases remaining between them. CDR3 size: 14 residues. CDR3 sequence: CATSRGVAGSTQYF. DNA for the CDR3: TGTGCCACCAGCAGAGGTGTTGCTGGGTCGACCCAGTACTTC.

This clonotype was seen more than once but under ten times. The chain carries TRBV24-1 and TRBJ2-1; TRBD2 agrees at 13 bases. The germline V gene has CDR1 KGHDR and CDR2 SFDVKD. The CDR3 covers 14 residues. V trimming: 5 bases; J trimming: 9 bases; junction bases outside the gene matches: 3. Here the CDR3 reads CATSGTSGSGEQFF. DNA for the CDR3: TGTGCCACCAGTGGGACTAGCGGGAGTGGTGAGCAGTTCTTC.

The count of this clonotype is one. CDR3 bases: TGTGCCAGCAGCTTTCCGGGACAGGGGAAATACGAGCAGTACTTC. As protein: CASSFPGQGKYEQYF. This chain uses TRBV7-9 with TRBJ2-7; 10 nucleotides agree with TRBD1. Germline loops: CDR1 SEHNR, CDR2 FQNEAQ (reference sequence). V dropped 3 bases and J dropped 4; count of bases not matched to a gene: 6. The CDR3 runs to 15 residues.

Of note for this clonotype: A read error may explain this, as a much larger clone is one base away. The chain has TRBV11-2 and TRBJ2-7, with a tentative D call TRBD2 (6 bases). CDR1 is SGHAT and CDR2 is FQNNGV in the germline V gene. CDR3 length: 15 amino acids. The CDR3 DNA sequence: TGTGCCAGCAGCATAGGGGCGGGATCCCCCTACGAGCGGTACGTC. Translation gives CASSIGAGSPYERYV.

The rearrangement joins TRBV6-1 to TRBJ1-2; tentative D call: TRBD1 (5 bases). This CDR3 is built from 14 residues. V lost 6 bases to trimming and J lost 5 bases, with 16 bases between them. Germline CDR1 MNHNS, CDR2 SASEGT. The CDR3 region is CASSREGFGYGYTF. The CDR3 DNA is TGTGCCAGCAGCAGGGAGGGGTTCGGTTATGGCTACACCTTC.

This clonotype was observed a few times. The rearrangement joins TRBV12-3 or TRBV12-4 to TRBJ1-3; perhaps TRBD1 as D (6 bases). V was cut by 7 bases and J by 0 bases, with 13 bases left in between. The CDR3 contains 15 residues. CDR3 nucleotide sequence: TGTGCCAGCACCCGGGACACCGGCTCTGGAAACACCATATATTTT. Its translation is CASTRDTGSGNTIYF.

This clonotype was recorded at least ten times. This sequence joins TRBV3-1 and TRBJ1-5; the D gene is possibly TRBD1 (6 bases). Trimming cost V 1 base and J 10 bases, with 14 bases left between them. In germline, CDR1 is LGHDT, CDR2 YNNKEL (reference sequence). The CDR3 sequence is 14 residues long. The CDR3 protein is CASSQGVGATPQHF. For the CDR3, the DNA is TGTGCCAGCAGCCAAGGAGTGGGGGCCACACCCCAGCATTTT.

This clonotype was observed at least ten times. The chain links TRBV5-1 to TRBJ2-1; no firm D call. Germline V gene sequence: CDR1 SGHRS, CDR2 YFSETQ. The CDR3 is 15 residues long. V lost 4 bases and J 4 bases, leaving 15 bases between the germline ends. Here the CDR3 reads CASSALGSGYNEQFF. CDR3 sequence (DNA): TGCGCCAGCAGCGCTCTAGGTAGTGGGTACAATGAGCAGTTCTTC.

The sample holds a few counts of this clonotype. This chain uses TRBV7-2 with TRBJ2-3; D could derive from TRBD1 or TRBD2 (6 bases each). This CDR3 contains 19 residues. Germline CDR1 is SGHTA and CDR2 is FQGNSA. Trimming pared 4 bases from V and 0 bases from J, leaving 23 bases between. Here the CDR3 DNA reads TGTGCCAGCAGCTCCTTGGGGGGCGTGGCCCATACTAGCACAGATACGCAGTATTTT. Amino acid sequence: CASSSLGGVAHTSTDTQYF.

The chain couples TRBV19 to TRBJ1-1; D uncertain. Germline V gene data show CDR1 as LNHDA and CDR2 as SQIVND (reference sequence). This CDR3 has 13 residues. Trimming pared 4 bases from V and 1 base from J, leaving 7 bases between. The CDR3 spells CASSNVGNTEAFF. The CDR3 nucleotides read TGTGCCAGTAGTAACGTCGGGAACACTGAAGCTTTCTTT.